This paragraph reports one T cell receptor (beta chain). The antigen is unknown. The sample originates from a study of T cells in Graves' hyperthyroidism and ophthalmopathy. Overall study results and limits: Through a model of 13 V-J features, ophthalmopathy was separated from stable hyperthyroidism.

RNA transcripts were the template for amplifying TCR beta CDR3 regions. Carried out on the TCR CDR3, a first-round RT-PCR used the HTBI primer set. One entry per CDR3 protein results from TCRdb running MiXCR on the multiplex PCR reads. The sample lists 300,000 to 400,000 distinct CDR3 sequences; about 20% were seen once. Diagnoses rested on clinical symptoms, serum thyroxine and TRAb, thyroid ultrasound and orbital computed tomography. This sequence was found in a woman aged 45 to 65 with Graves' hyperthyroidism. Sequences were obtained from blood.

This CDR3 is CACGQSSYERYV. The CDR3 bases are TGTGCCTGTGGACAGAGCTCCTACGAGCGGTACGTC. The chain carries TRBV30 and TRBJ2-7, with D possibly TRBD1 on 6 matching bases. Looked up from germline, CDR1 is GTSNPN and CDR2 is SVGIG (reference sequence). The CDR3 covers 12 residues.